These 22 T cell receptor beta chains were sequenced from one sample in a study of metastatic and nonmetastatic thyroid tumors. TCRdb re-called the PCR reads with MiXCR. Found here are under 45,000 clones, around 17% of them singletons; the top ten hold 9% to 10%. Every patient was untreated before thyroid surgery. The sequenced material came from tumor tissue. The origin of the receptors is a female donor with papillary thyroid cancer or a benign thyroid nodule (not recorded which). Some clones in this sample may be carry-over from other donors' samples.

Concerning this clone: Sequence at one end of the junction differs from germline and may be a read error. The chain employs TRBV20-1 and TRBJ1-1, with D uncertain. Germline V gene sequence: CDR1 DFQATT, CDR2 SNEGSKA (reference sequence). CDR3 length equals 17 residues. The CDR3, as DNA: TGCAGTGCTGTTACAGTGGGCTCACTACTTATGAACACTGAATCTTTCTTT. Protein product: CSAVTVGSLLMNTESFF.

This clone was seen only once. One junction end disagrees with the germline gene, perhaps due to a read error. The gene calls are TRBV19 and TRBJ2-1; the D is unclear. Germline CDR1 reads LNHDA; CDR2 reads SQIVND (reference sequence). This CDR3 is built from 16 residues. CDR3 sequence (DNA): TGTGCCAGTACCGCTCATAAGTCTCAAGGAGTTAATGAGAAGTTCTTC. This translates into CASTAHKSQGVNEKFF.

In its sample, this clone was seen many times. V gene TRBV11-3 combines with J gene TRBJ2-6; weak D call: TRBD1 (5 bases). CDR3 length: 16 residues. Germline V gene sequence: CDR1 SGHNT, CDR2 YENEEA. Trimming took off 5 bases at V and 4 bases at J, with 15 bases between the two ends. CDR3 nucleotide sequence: TGTGCCAGCAGCAGTCCTAGGGGTTTGGGGGCCAACGTCCTGACTTTC. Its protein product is CASSSPRGLGANVLTF.

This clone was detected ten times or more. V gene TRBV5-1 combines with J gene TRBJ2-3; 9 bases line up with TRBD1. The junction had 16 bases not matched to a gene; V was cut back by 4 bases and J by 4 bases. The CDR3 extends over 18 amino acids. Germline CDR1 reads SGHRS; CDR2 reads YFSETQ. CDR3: CASSRNRDRVGAADTQYF. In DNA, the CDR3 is TGCGCCAGCAGCCGCAACCGGGACAGGGTGGGGGCCGCAGATACGCAGTATTTT.

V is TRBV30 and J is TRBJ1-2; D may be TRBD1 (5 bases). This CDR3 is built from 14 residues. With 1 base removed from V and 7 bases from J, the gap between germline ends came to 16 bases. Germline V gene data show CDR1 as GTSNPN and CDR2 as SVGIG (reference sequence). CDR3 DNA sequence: TGTGCCTGGAGTGCTACAGGCGGCCGGGTTGGCTACACCTTC. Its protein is CAWSATGGRVGYTF.

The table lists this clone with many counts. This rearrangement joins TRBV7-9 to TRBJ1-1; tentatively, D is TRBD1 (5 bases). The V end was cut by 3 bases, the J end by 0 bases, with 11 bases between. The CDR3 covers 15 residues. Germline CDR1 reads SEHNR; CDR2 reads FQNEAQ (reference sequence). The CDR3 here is CASSFEGAVNTEAFF. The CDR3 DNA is TGTGCCAGCAGCTTTGAAGGGGCGGTGAACACTGAAGCTTTCTTT.

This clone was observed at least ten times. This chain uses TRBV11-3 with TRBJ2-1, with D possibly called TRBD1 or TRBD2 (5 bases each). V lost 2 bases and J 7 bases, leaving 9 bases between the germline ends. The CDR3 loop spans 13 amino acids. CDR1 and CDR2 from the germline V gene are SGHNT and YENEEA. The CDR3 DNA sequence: TGTGCCAGCAGCTTAAGGGACCATAATGAGCAGTTCTTC. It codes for CASSLRDHNEQFF.

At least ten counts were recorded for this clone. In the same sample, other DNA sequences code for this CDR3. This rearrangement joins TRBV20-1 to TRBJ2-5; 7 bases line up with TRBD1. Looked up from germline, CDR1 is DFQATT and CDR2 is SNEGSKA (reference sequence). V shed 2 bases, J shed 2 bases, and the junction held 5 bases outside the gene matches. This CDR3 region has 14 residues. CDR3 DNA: TGCAGTGCTAGACAAGACAGGGTGCAAGAGACCCAGTACTTC. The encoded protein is CSARQDRVQETQYF.

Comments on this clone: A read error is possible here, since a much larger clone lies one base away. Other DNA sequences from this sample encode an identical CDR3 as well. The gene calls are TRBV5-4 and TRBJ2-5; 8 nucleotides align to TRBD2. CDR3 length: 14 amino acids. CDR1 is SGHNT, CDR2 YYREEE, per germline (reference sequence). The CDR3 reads CASSSGLAGETQYF. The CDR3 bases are TGTGCTAGCAGCTCCGGACTAGCCGGAGAGACCCAATACTTC.

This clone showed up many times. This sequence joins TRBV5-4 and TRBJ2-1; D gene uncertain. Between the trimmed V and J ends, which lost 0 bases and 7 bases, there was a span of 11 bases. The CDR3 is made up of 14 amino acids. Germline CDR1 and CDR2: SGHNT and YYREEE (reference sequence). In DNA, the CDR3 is TGTGCCAGCAGCTTGGAAACCCCCTTAAATGAGCAGTTCTTC. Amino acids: CASSLETPLNEQFF.

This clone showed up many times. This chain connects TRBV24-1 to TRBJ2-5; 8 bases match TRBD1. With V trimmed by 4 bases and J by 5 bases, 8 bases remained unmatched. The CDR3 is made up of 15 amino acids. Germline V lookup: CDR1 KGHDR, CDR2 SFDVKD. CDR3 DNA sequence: TGTGCCACCAGTGACTCCGGACAGGGCCGGGAGACCCAGTACTTC. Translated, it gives CATSDSGQGRETQYF.

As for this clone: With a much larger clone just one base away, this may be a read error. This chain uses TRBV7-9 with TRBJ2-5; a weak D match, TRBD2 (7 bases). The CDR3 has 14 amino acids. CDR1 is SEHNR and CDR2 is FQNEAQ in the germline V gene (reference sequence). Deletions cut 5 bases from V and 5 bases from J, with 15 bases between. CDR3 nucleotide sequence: TGTGCCAGCAGCCCCCGGGGGGCGCGGGAGACCCAGTACTTC. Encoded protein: CASSPRGARETQYF.

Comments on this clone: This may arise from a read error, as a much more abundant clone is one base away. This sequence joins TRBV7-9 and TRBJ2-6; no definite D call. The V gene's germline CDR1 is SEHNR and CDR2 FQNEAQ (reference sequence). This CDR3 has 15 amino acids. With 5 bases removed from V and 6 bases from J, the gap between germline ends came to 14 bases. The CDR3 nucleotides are TGTGCCAGCAGCCTACATGTTCCTGAGGCCAACGTCCTGACTTTC. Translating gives CASSLHVPEANVLTF.

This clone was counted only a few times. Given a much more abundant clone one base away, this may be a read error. The CDR3 bases are TGCGCCAGCAGCGAGGGATCCAGAGAGACCCAGTACTTC. Its protein is CASSEGSRETQYF. The rearrangement uses TRBV10-2 and TRBJ2-5; D might be TRBD2 (5 bases). CDR3 length equals 13 residues. Germline-derived CDR1 and CDR2 are WSHSY and SAAADI. V shed 6 bases and J shed 4 bases, with 12 bases lying between them.

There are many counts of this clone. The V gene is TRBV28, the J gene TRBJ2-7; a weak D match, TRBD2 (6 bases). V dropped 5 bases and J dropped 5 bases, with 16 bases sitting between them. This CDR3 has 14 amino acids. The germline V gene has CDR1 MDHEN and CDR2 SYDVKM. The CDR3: CASSLGLNGDEQYF. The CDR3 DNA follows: TGTGCCAGCAGTCTGGGACTGAATGGGGACGAGCAGTACTTC.

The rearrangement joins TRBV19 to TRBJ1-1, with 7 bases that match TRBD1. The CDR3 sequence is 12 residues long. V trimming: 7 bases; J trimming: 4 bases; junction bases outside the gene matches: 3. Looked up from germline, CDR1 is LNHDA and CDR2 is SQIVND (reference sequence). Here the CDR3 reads CASNPGGTEAFF. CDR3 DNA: TGTGCCAGTAACCCAGGGGGCACTGAAGCTTTCTTT.

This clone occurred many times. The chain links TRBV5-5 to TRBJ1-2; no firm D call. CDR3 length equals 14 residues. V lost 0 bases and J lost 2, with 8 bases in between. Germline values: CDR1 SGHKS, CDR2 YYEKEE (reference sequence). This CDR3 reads CASSLDPVNYGYTF. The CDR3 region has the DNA TGTGCCAGCAGCTTGGACCCCGTAAACTATGGCTACACCTTC.

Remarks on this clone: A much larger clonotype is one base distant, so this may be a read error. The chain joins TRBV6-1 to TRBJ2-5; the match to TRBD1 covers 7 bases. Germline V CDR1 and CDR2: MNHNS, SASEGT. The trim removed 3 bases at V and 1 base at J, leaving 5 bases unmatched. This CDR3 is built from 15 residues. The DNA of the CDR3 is TGTGCCAGCAGTGAGGTACAGGGGATCCAAGAGACCCAGTACTTC. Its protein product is CASSEVQGIQETQYF.

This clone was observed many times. The chain's CDR3 is CSVVWGNTEAFF. The CDR3 bases are TGCAGTGTTGTCTGGGGGAACACTGAAGCTTTCTTT. J is TRBJ1-1 and V is TRBV20-1; D is unclear. This CDR3 comprises 12 residues. Germline V gene data show CDR1 as DFQATT and CDR2 as SNEGSKA (reference sequence). The V end lost 7 bases, the J end lost 1 base, and 10 bases lay between the germline ends.

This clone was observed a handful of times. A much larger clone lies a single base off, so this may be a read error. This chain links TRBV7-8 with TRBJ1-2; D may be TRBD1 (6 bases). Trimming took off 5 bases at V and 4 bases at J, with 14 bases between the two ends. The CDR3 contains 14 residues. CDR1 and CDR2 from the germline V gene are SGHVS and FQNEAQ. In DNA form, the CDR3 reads TGTGCCAGCAGCATGGAACAGGGCGTCTATGGCTACACCTTC. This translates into CASSMEQGVYGYTF.

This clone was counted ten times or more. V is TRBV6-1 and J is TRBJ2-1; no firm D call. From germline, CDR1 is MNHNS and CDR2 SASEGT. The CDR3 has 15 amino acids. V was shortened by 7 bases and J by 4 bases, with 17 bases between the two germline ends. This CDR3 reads CASTKDDPYYNEQFF. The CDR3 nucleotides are TGTGCCAGCACCAAGGACGACCCATATTACAATGAGCAGTTCTTC.

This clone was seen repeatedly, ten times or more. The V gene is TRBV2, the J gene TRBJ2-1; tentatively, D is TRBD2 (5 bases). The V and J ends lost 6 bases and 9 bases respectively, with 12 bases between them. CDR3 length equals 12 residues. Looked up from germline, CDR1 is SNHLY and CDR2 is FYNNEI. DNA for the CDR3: TGTGCCAGCAGGGCACTAGGACCTGAGCAGTTCTTC. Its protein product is CASRALGPEQFF.